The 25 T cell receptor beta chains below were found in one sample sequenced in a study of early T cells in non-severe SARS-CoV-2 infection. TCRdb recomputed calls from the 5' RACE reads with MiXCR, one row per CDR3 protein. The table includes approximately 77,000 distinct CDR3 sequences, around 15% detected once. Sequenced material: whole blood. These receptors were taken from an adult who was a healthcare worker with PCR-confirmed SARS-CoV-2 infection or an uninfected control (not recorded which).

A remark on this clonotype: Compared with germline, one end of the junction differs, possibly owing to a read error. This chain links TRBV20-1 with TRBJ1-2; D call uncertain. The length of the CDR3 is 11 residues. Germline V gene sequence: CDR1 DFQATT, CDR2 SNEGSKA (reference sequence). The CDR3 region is CSARDPNPGIF. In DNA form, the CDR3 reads TGCAGTGCTAGAGATCCCAATCCGGGCATCTTC.

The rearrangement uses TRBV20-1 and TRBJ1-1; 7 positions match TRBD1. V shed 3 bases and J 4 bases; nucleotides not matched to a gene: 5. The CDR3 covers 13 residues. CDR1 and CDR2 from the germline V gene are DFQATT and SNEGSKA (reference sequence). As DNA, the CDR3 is TGCAGTGCTAGTCGGGACAGCAGCACTGAAGCTTTCTTT. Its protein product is CSASRDSSTEAFF.

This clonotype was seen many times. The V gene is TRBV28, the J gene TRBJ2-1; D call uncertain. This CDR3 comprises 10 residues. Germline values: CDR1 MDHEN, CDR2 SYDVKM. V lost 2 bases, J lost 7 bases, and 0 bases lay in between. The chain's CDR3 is CASSLNEQFF. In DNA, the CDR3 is TGTGCCAGCAGTTTAAATGAGCAGTTCTTC.

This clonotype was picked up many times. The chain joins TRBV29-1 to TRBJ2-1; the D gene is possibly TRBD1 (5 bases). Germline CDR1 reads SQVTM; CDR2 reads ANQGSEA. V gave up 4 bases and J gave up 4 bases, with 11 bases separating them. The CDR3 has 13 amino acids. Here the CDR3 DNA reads TGCAGCGTTGTAGGGGCCCTTTACAATGAGCAGTTCTTC. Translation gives CSVVGALYNEQFF.

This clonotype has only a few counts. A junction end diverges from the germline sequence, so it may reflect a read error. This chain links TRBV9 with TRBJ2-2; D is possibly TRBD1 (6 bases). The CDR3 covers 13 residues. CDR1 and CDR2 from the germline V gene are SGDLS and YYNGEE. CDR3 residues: CTSSLQGTGELFF. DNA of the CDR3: TGTACCAGCTCGCTACAGGGCACCGGGGAGCTGTTTTTT.

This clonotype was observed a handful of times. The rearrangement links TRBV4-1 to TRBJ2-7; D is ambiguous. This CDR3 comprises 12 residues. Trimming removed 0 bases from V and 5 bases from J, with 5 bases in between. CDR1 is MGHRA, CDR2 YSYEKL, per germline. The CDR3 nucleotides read TGCGCCAGCAGCCAAGAGGGGAACGAGCAGTACTTC. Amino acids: CASSQEGNEQYF.

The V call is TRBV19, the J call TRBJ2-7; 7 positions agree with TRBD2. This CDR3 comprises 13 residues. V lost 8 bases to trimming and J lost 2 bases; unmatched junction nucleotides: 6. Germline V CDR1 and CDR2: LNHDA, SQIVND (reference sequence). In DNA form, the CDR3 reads TGTGCCAGTTCCAGGGACTACACCTACGAGCAGTACTTC. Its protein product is CASSRDYTYEQYF.

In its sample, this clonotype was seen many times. CDR3 sequence (DNA): TGTGCCAGCAGTTTAGGCGGGACGGACAATCAGCCCCAGCATTTT. It specifies CASSLGGTDNQPQHF. The gene calls are TRBV12-3 or TRBV12-4 and TRBJ1-5; D is possibly TRBD1 (5 bases). The CDR3 is 15 amino acids. V shed 1 base and J shed 3 bases, with 10 bases lying between them.

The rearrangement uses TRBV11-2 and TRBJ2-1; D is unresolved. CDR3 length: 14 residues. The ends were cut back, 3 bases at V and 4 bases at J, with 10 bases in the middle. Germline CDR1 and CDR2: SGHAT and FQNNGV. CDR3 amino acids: CASSFVAEYNEQFF. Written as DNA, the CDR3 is TGTGCCAGCAGCTTCGTTGCAGAATACAATGAGCAGTTCTTC.

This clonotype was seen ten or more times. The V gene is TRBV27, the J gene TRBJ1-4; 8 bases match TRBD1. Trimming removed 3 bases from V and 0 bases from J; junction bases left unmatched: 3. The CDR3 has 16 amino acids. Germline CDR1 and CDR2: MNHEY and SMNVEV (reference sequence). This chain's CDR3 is CASSLDRAATNEKLFF. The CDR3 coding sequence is TGTGCCAGCAGTTTGGACAGGGCCGCAACTAATGAAAAACTGTTTTTT.

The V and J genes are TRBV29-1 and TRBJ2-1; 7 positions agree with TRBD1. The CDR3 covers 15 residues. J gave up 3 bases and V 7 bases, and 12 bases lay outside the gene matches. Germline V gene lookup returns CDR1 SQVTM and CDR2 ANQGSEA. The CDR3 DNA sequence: TGCAGCGCCCCCCGGCCCGGGGACAGCTACAATGAGCAGTTCTTC. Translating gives CSAPRPGDSYNEQFF.

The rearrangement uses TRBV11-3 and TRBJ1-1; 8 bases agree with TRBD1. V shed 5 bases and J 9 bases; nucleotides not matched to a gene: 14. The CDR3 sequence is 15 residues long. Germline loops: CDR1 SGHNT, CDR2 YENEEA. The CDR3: CASSLRTGQLWKAFF. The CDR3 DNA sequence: TGTGCCAGCAGCCTACGGACAGGGCAGTTATGGAAAGCTTTCTTT.

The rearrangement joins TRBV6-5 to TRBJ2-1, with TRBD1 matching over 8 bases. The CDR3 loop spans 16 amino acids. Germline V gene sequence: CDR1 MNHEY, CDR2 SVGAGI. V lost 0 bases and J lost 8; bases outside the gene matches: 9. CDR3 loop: CASSYSTGAGDDEQFF. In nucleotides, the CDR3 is TGTGCCAGCAGTTACTCGACAGGGGCTGGGGACGATGAGCAGTTCTTC.

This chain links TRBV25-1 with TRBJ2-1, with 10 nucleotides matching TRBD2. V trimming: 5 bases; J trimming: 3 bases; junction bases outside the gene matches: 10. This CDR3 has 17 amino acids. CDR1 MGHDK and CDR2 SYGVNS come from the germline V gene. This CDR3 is CASSRASGGPGYNEQFF. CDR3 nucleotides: TGTGCCAGCAGTAGGGCTAGCGGGGGCCCCGGCTACAATGAGCAGTTCTTC.

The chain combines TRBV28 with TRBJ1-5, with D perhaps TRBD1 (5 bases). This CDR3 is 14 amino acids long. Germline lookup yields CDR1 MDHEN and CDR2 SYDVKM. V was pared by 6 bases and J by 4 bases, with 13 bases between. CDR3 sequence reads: CASRRETANQPQHF. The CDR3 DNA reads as TGTGCCAGCAGGCGAGAGACAGCAAATCAGCCCCAGCATTTT.

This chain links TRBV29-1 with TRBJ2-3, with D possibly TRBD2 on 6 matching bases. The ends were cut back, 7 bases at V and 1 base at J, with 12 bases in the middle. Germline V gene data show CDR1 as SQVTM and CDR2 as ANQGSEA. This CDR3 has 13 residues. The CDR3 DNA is TGCAGCGCCCTTACGGGGGGCACAGATACGCAGTATTTT. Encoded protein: CSALTGGTDTQYF.

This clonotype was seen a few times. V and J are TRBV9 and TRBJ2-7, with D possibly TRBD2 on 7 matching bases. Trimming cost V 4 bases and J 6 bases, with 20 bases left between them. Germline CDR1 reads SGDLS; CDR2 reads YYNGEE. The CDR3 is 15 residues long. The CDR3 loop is CASSTNTGRATEQYF. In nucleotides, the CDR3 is TGTGCCAGCAGCACGAATACAGGGAGGGCGACCGAGCAGTACTTC. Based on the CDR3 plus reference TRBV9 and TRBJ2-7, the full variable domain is DSGVTQTPKHLITATGQRVTLRCSPRSGDLSVYWYQQSLDQGLQFLIQYYNGEERAKGNILERFSAQQFPDLHSELNLSSLELGDSALYFCASSTNTGRATEQYFGPGTRLTVT.

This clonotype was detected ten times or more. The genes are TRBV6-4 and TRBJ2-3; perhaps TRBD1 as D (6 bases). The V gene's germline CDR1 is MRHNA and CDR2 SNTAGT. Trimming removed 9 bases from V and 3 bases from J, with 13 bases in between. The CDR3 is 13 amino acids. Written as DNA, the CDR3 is TGTGCCAGTTCTCAGGGGTGGACAGATACGCAGTATTTT. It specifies CASSQGWTDTQYF.

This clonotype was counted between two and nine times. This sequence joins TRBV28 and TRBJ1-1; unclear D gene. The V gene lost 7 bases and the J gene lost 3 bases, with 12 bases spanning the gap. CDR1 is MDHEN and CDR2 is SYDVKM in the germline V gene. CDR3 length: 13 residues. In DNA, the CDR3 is TGTGCCAGCAATTCCCACAGTTACACTGAAGCTTTCTTT. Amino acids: CASNSHSYTEAFF. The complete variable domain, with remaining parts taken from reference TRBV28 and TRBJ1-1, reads DVKVTQSSRYLVKRTGEKVFLECVQDMDHENMFWYRQDPGLGLRLIYFSYDVKMKEKGDIPEGYSVSREKKERFSLILESASTNQTSMYLCASNSHSYTEAFFGQGTRLTVV.

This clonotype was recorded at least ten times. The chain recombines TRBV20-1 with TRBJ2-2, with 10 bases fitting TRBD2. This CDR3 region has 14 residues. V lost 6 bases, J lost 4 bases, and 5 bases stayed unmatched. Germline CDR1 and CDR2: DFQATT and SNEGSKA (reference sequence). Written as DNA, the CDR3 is TGCAGTGCATCTCGGACTAGCGGCACCGGGGAGCTGTTTTTT. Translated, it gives CSASRTSGTGELFF.

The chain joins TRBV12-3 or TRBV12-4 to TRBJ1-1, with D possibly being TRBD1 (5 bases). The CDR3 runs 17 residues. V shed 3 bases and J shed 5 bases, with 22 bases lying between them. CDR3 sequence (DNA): TGTGCCAGCAGTTTCCTAGAGATTATGAGGGGAGGGACTGAAGCTTTCTTT. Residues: CASSFLEIMRGGTEAFF.

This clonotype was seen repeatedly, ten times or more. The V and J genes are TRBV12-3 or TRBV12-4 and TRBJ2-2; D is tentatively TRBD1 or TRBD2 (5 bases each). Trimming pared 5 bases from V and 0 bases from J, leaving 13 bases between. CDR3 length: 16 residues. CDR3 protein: CASSVSGTANTGELFF. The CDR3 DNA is TGTGCCAGCAGTGTATCCGGGACGGCGAACACCGGGGAGCTGTTTTTT.

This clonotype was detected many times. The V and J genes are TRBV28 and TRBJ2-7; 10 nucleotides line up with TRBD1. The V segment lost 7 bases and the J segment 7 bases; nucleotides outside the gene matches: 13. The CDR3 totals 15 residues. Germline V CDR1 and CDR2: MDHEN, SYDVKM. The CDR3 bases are TGTGCCAGCATCAGACTCGGGACAGGGGCCTTGGAGCAGTACTTC. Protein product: CASIRLGTGALEQYF. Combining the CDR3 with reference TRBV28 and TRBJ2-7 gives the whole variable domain DVKVTQSSRYLVKRTGEKVFLECVQDMDHENMFWYRQDPGLGLRLIYFSYDVKMKEKGDIPEGYSVSREKKERFSLILESASTNQTSMYLCASIRLGTGALEQYFGPGTRLTVT.

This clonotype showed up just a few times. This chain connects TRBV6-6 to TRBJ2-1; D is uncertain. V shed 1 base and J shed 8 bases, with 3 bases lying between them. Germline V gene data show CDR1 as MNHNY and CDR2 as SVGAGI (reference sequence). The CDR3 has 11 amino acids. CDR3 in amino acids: CASSYFDEQFF. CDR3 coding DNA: TGTGCCAGCAGTTACTTCGATGAGCAGTTCTTC.

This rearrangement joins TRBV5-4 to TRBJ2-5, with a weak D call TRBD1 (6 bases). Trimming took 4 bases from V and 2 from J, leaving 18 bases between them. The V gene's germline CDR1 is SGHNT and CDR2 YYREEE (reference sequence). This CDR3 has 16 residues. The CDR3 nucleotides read TGTGCCAGCAGCAGTGGAGAGAGGGGGTGGCAAGAGACCCAGTACTTC. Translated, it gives CASSSGERGWQETQYF.